Below are 8 T cell receptor beta chains sequenced from a single sample in a study of T cells in Graves' hyperthyroidism and ophthalmopathy (dated by TCRdb to between 2019 and 2020). The library relied on multiplex PCR. Sequencing was carried out with an Illumina HiSeq 2000. TCR beta CDR3 regions were amplified from RNA transcripts. The first round of RT-PCR for the TCR CDR3 was performed with the HTBI primer set and the Qiagen OneStep RT-PCR kit. TCRdb handled the public reads itself, with Q25 trimming in fastp and clone calling in MiXCR, and kept productive beta chains. Each CDR3 protein gets just one entry, which takes the most common genes and DNA from the rows behind it. Across this sample there are roughly 330,000 distinct CDR3 sequences, with around a sixth seen only once. The ten largest clones capture around 35% of the sample. The source material was blood. These receptors all stem from a man younger than 40 with Graves' hyperthyroidism.

This clonotype was seen at least ten times. The chain couples TRBV18 to TRBJ2-3; no clear D. Germline assignment: CDR1 KGHSH and CDR2 LQKENI. The CDR3 consists of 11 residues. The V and J ends lost 2 bases and 6 bases respectively, with 3 bases between them. The CDR3 DNA is TGTGCCAGCTCACCAAGGGATACGCAGTATTTT. Protein: CASSPRDTQYF.

This clonotype was recorded at least ten times. One end of the junction fails to match germline, which may point to a read error. The chain recombines TRBV18 with TRBJ1-1; 9 nucleotides align to TRBD1. CDR1 KGHSH and CDR2 LQKENI come from the germline V gene. CDR3 length: 14 amino acids. Here the CDR3 reads CAGSPDRGMAEAFF. In nucleotides, the CDR3 is TGTGCCGGCTCACCAGACAGGGGGATGGCAGAAGCTTTCTTT.

This chain joins TRBV9 and TRBJ2-1, with D possibly matching TRBD1 (5 bases). Germline values: CDR1 SGDLS, CDR2 YYNGEE. Trimming pared 0 bases from V and 12 bases from J, leaving 13 bases between. The CDR3 extends over 13 amino acids. The CDR3 nucleotides are TGTGCCAGCAGCGTAGACGACCGGACAACGCAGTTCTTC. Its protein is CASSVDDRTTQFF.

This chain links TRBV11-2 with TRBJ1-3; D uncertain. Germline assignment: CDR1 SGHAT and CDR2 FQNNGV. The V gene lost 5 bases and the J gene lost 6 bases, with 14 bases spanning the gap. The CDR3 consists of 14 residues. Here the CDR3 reads CASSPLDPLNTIYF. For the CDR3, the DNA is TGTGCCAGCAGCCCCTTAGACCCTCTAAACACCATATATTTT. Using reference TRBV11-2 and TRBJ1-3 for the parts outside the CDR3, the full variable domain is EAGVAQSPRYKIIEKRQSVAFWCNPISGHATLYWYQQILGQGPKLLIQFQNNGVVDDSQLPKDRFSAERLKGVDSTLKIQPAKLEDSAVYLCASSPLDPLNTIYFGEGSWLTVV.

This clonotype was counted ten times or more. The chain employs TRBV2 and TRBJ1-6, with unresolved D. With 3 bases removed from V and 6 bases from J, the gap between germline ends came to 3 bases. The CDR3 contains 12 residues. Germline CDR1 reads SNHLY; CDR2 reads FYNNEI. CDR3: CASSDTNSPLHF. The DNA of the CDR3 is TGTGCCAGCAGTGACACTAATTCACCCCTCCACTTT.

This clonotype has at least ten counts. The genes are TRBV9 and TRBJ1-1, with a weak D call TRBD1 (5 bases). Trimming pared 4 bases from V and 6 bases from J, leaving 16 bases between. The germline V gene has CDR1 SGDLS and CDR2 YYNGEE. This CDR3 contains 14 residues. CDR3 in DNA: TGTGCCAGCAGCATCGAAGTCGGGGCGTCTGAAGCTTTCTTT. This codes for CASSIEVGASEAFF.

This clonotype has ten or more counts. The rearrangement links TRBV18 to TRBJ2-1; 10 bases fit TRBD2. The V segment lost 0 bases and the J segment 5 bases; nucleotides outside the gene matches: 1. The germline V gene encodes CDR1 KGHSH and CDR2 LQKENI. The CDR3 runs to 15 residues. CDR3 region: CASSPPGLAHNEQFF. Written as DNA, the CDR3 is TGTGCCAGCTCACCACCGGGACTAGCGCACAATGAGCAGTTCTTC.

Note on this clonotype: It may be a read error: a sequence one base away is much more abundant. The rearrangement links TRBV7-9 to TRBJ2-3; D is unclear. This CDR3 has 13 residues. Germline-derived CDR1 and CDR2 are SEHNR and FQNEAQ (reference sequence). Deletions cut 4 bases from V and 1 base from J, with 6 bases between. CDR3 region: CASSSWGTDTQYF. Here the CDR3 DNA reads TGTGCCAGCAGCTCCTGGGGCACAGATACGCAGTATTTT.